This TCR beta chain stems from a study of T cell clones after liver transplantation. In germline, CDR1 is SGHTA, CDR2 FQGNSA. V lost 4 bases to trimming and J lost 6 bases, with 13 bases between them. The CDR3 has 14 amino acids. Proliferating CFSE-low MLR cells were sequenced to define alloreactive TCRbeta sequences. In the case of this clone: What it binds is unknown.

TCRdb's table, derived via immunoSEQ multiplex PCR, lists solely in-frame clones and lacks some. The sample comprises approximately 5,300 clones, about 40% of which are singletons, and more than 10% rests with the top ten. The rearrangement links TRBV7-2 to TRBJ2-1, with D unclear. Sequenced sample: CD4+ T cells from cultured PBMCs. The sequence was obtained from a human patient who received a liver transplant. The T cells may partly be graft donor cells. The CDR3, as DNA: TGTGCCAGCAGCTCCATTCGCTTAGGCAATGAGCAGTTCTTC. This gives the protein CASSSIRLGNEQFF.